This TCR beta chain originates from a study of T cell responses to AZD1222 COVID-19 vaccine (dated by TCRdb to 2020 to 2023). Describing the broader study: A total of 233 trial participants underwent TCR sequencing, of whom more than 200 had received two doses of AZD1222 and around 25 had received two doses of the MenACWY control vaccine. Enrollment into the trials was organized by age into subgroups of 18-55, 56-69 and 70-plus years, and those subgroups contained about 160, 30 and 59 TCR-sequenced participants, respectively.

The CDR3 regions of human TCRbeta chains were subjected to immunosequencing. The original pipeline was this. TCRs in the repertoires were matched against a reference library of SARS-CoV-2-specific TCRs that had been generated with the MIRA antigen-specificity platform. Breadth meant the fraction of unique TCRs that were SARS-CoV-2-associated, whereas depth meant the fraction of total T cells that were SARS-CoV-2-associated. Using the MIRA data, each spike-specific TCR was assigned both to the spike region to which the TCR was reactive and to a CD4 or CD8 class. Log10-transformed breadth and depth values were compared by one-way ANOVA with Sidak's multiple comparisons tests. Held by TCRdb, this immuneACCESS table contains in-frame sequences only and omits some clones. Under half of the omission traces to an unresolved V gene where checked; the cause of the rest is unknown. Clone size and V and J calls were adopted from that table, with D and trimming inferred from the DNA. The sample yields about 180,000 clones; 80% to 90% were counted once. Approximately 4% of the sample is taken by the ten largest.

The sample's time point, from its label and the paper: about 28 days (+/-7) after the second vaccine dose. The sample's treatment or condition label, decoded: meningococcal conjugate vaccine given as trial control. The vaccinee samples were drawn from two UK trials, COV001 and COV002, one of which was a single-blind randomized controlled phase 2/3 trial testing AZD1222 (ChAdOx1 nCoV-19) in healthy adults. For TCRbeta chain sequencing, PBMC samples were collected from trial participants at day 0 and at day 28 after the second dose. Points on this clone: It has no known antigen specificity. Base qualities are not provided; no much larger clone lies one nucleotide away.

CDR1 is given as SGHTA and CDR2 as FQGNSA, both from the germline V gene. Between the V and J ends, shortened by 0 bases and 7 bases respectively, the junction contains 10 bases. Its CDR3 holds 14 amino acids, cysteine through phenylalanine. Just CDR3 DNA is preserved here, 42 bases in frame from base 1. Summary of the overall study and its limitations: Because no day 14 peak-response samples were available, the repertoires could be characterized only after the peak T cell response. Participants were mostly white British, with more females than males. The authors suggested clonal diversity may have been underestimated. In the small 56-69-year group, the increase in depth fell short of significance, most likely because of low power. Reportedly, close to half of the unique spike-specific TCRs recognized epitopes lying outside the regions that are mutated in the B.1.351 and B.1.1.7 variants. A significant rise in spike-specific TCR breadth and depth was observed after two AZD1222 doses relative to day 0 and relative to MenACWY recipients. The vaccine-associated CD4 TCRs covered the entire spike protein, and the dominant responses fell in regions 160-218 and 743-854. Conclusions about previously exposed vaccinees are limited, since just a handful of AZD1222 recipients were seropositive for SARS-CoV-2 at baseline.

The origin of this receptor is an adult who received the MenACWY meningococcal vaccine as a control. The sequence links TRBV7-2 to TRBJ1-5; there is no confident call for the D gene. The sequencing here drew on peripheral blood, taken 28 days after the second dose of the MenACWY control vaccine. CDR3 region: CASSLAMGGQPQHF. The nucleotide sequence reads TGTGCCAGCAGCTTAGCGATGGGCGGCCAGCCCCAGCATTTT.